This T cell receptor beta chain came from a study of blood T cells in healthy people across ages. Sample-barcoded 5' priming and a J-beta primer mix drove a second PCR of about 7 to 11 cycles. From each sample, at least 3 million paired-end reads containing CDR3 were obtained. TCRdb redid the calling of the 5' RACE reads with MiXCR, one entry per CDR3 protein. The sample has 800,000 to 950,000 distinct CDR3 sequences; approximately 35% are singletons. This clonotype has a count of ten or more. Its antigen is not known. Study results and caveats: Higher naive T cell percentage went strongly together with higher TCR beta diversity. As age increased, TCR beta diversity per million T cells fell in a roughly linear fashion.

V was pared by 3 bases and J by 6 bases, with 5 bases of the junction left unmatched. The CDR3 has 13 residues. The germline gives CDR1 SQVTM, CDR2 ANQGSEA. PBMCs numbering at least 7 million were isolated per sample. J is TRBJ2-4 and V is TRBV29-1; 7 nucleotides line up with TRBD2. This TCR came from a man between 18 and 35 years old in good health. Material: blood. This CDR3 reads CSVETGGRNIQYF. DNA for the CDR3: TGCAGCGTTGAGACGGGCGGGAGAAACATTCAGTACTTC. The full variable domain, its missing parts supplied by reference TRBV29-1 and TRBJ2-4, is SAVISQKPSRDICQRGTSLTIQCQVDSQVTMMFWYRQQPGQSLTLIATANQGSEATYESGFVIDKFPISRPNLTFSTLTVSNMSPEDSSIYLCSVETGGRNIQYFGAGTRLSVL.